Shown below are 26 T cell receptor beta chains from a single sample sequenced in a study of blood T cell repertoires in COVID-19. Data came from immunoSEQ multiplex PCR; TCRdb stores just in-frame clones and leaves some out. The sample lists some 96,000 clones; 75% to 90% were seen once. Sequenced material: peripheral blood. The receptors come from a human donor in a cohort sampled during active COVID-19.

The rearrangement uses TRBV24-1 and TRBJ2-5; TRBD1 matches 10 bases. CDR1 is KGHDR and CDR2 is SFDVKD in the germline V gene. This CDR3 has 19 residues. With 3 bases clipped from V and 3 bases from J, the junction kept 15 bases outside the gene matches. CDR3 amino acids: CATSDGEWDRGVWEETQYF. The DNA for the CDR3 is TGTGCCACCAGTGATGGCGAATGGGACAGGGGTGTTTGGGAAGAGACCCAGTACTTC.

The V gene is TRBV5-1, the J gene TRBJ2-3; TRBD2 matches 11 bases. Trimming removed 0 bases from V and 0 bases from J; junction bases left unmatched: 6. CDR3 length: 18 amino acids. Germline values: CDR1 SGHRS, CDR2 YFSETQ. The DNA for the CDR3 is TGCGCCAGCAGCTTGGGCCTAGCGGGGGGACATAGCACAGATACGCAGTATTTT. It is translated as CASSLGLAGGHSTDTQYF.

The chain links TRBV19 to TRBJ1-1; no clear D. CDR1 is LNHDA and CDR2 is SQIVND in the germline V gene (reference sequence). The CDR3 runs 15 residues. The germline V and J ends were trimmed by 5 bases and 0 bases, with 13 bases remaining between them. CDR3 DNA: TGTGCCAGTAGTGCCCAGCGGGCAGTGAACACTGAAGCTTTCTTT. Encoded protein: CASSAQRAVNTEAFF.

Only a few counts were recorded for this clone. The chain joins TRBV19 to TRBJ1-3; D unclear. V was trimmed by 9 bases and J by 0 bases, leaving 12 bases between them. This CDR3 spans 14 amino acids. In germline, CDR1 is LNHDA, CDR2 SQIVND (reference sequence). The CDR3 DNA reads as TGTGCCAGCCGGCGGGTATCCTCTGGAAACACCATATATTTT. Translating gives CASRRVSSGNTIYF.

The rearrangement joins TRBV7-2 to TRBJ1-3; 9 bases are a match to TRBD1. Losses at the gene ends were 1 base for V and 6 bases for J; bases not matched to a gene: 4. CDR1 SGHTA and CDR2 FQGNSA come from the germline V gene. The CDR3 sequence is 15 residues long. DNA of the CDR3: TGTGCCAGCAGCTTAGTTGGGGACAGGGAAAACACCATATATTTT. Translation gives CASSLVGDRENTIYF.

The V call is TRBV6-6, the J call TRBJ1-5, with D possibly matching TRBD1 (6 bases). The V gene lost 6 bases and the J gene lost 5 bases, with 14 bases spanning the gap. Germline V gives CDR1 MNHNY, CDR2 SVGAGI (reference sequence). This CDR3 is 14 amino acids long. DNA of the CDR3: TGTGCCAGCAGCTACGGGTCAGGGGATCAGCCCCAGCATTTT. Residues: CASSYGSGDQPQHF.

The chain links TRBV28 to TRBJ1-1, with TRBD1 as a possible D gene (6 bases). The CDR3 length is 15 residues. CDR1 is MDHEN, CDR2 SYDVKM, per germline. Trimming left V 6 bases short and J 1 base short, with 15 bases between. The DNA of the CDR3 is TGTGCCAGCAGCAACCAGGGGAGGGGGAACACTGAAGCTTTCTTT. It codes for CASSNQGRGNTEAFF. Full variable domain (outside the CDR3, taken from reference TRBV28 and TRBJ1-1): DVKVTQSSRYLVKRTGEKVFLECVQDMDHENMFWYRQDPGLGLRLIYFSYDVKMKEKGDIPEGYSVSREKKERFSLILESASTNQTSMYLCASSNQGRGNTEAFFGQGTRLTVV.

The chain has TRBV4-2 and TRBJ2-7, with a weak D call TRBD1 (7 bases). Germline V gene data show CDR1 as LGHNA and CDR2 as YNFKEQ. The CDR3 has 16 amino acids. The V gene lost 1 base and the J gene lost 2 bases, with 15 bases spanning the gap. CDR3 in DNA: TGTGCCAGCAGCCAAGGGGCGGGACAGAGCACCTACGAGCAGTACTTC. It yields the protein CASSQGAGQSTYEQYF.

The genes are TRBV5-1 and TRBJ2-5; 9 bases are shared with TRBD1. Losses at the gene ends were 4 bases for V and 5 bases for J; bases not matched to a gene: 15. Germline lookup yields CDR1 SGHRS and CDR2 YFSETQ. The CDR3 contains 17 residues. The CDR3 loop is CASSHTGITGGEETQYF. The CDR3 DNA reads as TGCGCCAGCAGCCACACGGGTATAACAGGGGGCGAGGAGACCCAGTACTTC.

The genes are TRBV30 and TRBJ1-1; D remains unclear. The germline V gene encodes CDR1 GTSNPN and CDR2 SVGIG (reference sequence). V shed 0 bases and J shed 1 base, with 6 bases lying between them. The CDR3 is made up of 13 amino acids. As DNA, the CDR3 is TGTGCCTGGAGTGTTGGAGCGAACACTGAAGCTTTCTTT. Translated: CAWSVGANTEAFF.

This chain links TRBV28 with TRBJ2-2, with 8 bases aligning to TRBD1. V gave up 5 bases and J gave up 0 bases; unmatched junction bases: 11. Germline CDR1 and CDR2: MDHEN and SYDVKM. This CDR3 region has 18 residues. DNA of the CDR3: TGTGCCAGCAGTAAGGATCCGCGACAGGGGTCGAACACCGGGGAGCTGTTTTTT. Its translation: CASSKDPRQGSNTGELFF. The full variable domain, in which reference TRBV28 and TRBJ2-2 provide the parts outside the CDR3, is DVKVTQSSRYLVKRTGEKVFLECVQDMDHENMFWYRQDPGLGLRLIYFSYDVKMKEKGDIPEGYSVSREKKERFSLILESASTNQTSMYLCASSKDPRQGSNTGELFFGEGSRLTVL.

This chain links TRBV6-5 with TRBJ2-7; D possibly corresponds to TRBD2 (6 bases). The CDR3 runs 13 residues. Germline V gene data show CDR1 as MNHEY and CDR2 as SVGAGI. V was clipped by 5 bases and J by 7 bases, with 15 bases between them. CDR3 sequence (DNA): TGTGCCAGCAGTAGGGACTTCGGTAGGGAGCAGTACTTC. Its protein is CASSRDFGREQYF.

The CDR3 loop reads CASSADRGLLDTEAFF. The CDR3 nucleotides read TGTGCCAGCAGCGCGGACAGGGGATTGTTGGACACTGAAGCTTTCTTT. The gene calls are TRBV5-6 and TRBJ1-1; 9 bases are a match to TRBD1. The V gene end was trimmed by 4 bases and the J gene end by 3 bases; junction bases not matched to a gene: 10. The CDR3 runs 16 residues. Germline CDR1 and CDR2: SGHDT and YYEEEE.

This rearrangement joins TRBV5-6 to TRBJ2-7; 7 bases are shared with TRBD2. Germline V lookup: CDR1 SGHDT, CDR2 YYEEEE. Trimming took 1 base from V and 5 from J; bases not matched to a gene: 9. The CDR3 spans 15 residues. The CDR3 here is CASSLPPGTTHEQYF. As DNA, the CDR3 is TGTGCCAGCAGCTTGCCCCCCGGGACTACTCACGAGCAGTACTTC.

The chain uses TRBV5-5 and TRBJ1-2; D is ambiguous. The V and J ends lost 4 bases and 4 bases respectively, with 8 bases between them. The CDR3 has 12 amino acids. Germline values: CDR1 SGHKS, CDR2 YYEKEE (reference sequence). CDR3 bases: TGTGCCAGCAGCCCGGAGGGCTATGGCTACACCTTC. It specifies CASSPEGYGYTF.

The chain joins TRBV7-9 to TRBJ2-7; 12 nucleotides agree with TRBD2. The junction had 4 bases not matched to a gene; V was cut back by 3 bases and J by 1 base. The CDR3 is made up of 16 amino acids. Germline assignment: CDR1 SEHNR and CDR2 FQNEAQ (reference sequence). CDR3 amino acids: CASSFPSGRASYEQYF. The CDR3 bases are TGTGCCAGCAGCTTTCCTAGCGGGAGGGCGTCCTACGAGCAGTACTTC.

The V call is TRBV6-6, the J call TRBJ1-1; no clear D gene. The CDR3 is 14 residues long. The germline CDR1 and CDR2 sequences are MNHNY and SVGAGI (reference sequence). Trimming shortened V by 3 bases and J by 2 bases, and 10 bases separated the two germline ends. CDR3 nucleotides: TGTGCCAGCAGTTATTTTCCAGAAAACACTGAAGCTTTCTTT. Amino acids: CASSYFPENTEAFF.

The gene calls are TRBV7-8 and TRBJ2-5; 9 bases fit TRBD2. CDR1 is SGHVS, CDR2 FQNEAQ, per germline. Trimming took 1 base from V and 5 from J; bases not matched to a gene: 8. This CDR3 has 16 amino acids. The CDR3: CASSLVGRGGQETQYF. CDR3 DNA: TGTGCCAGCAGCTTAGTAGGGCGGGGGGGCCAGGAGACCCAGTACTTC.

The gene calls are TRBV28 and TRBJ1-3; D gene uncertain. There are 15 residues in the CDR3. Germline V gene sequence: CDR1 MDHEN, CDR2 SYDVKM. V lost 3 bases and J 0 bases, leaving 9 bases between the germline ends. CDR3 amino acids: CASSLGDGSGNTIYF. CDR3 bases: TGTGCCAGCAGTTTGGGAGACGGCTCTGGAAACACCATATATTTT.

The CDR3, as DNA: TGTGCCAGCAGTCGCCAGGGGATGGCAAATGAAAAACTGTTTTTT. Residues: CASSRQGMANEKLFF. The chain uses TRBV6-6 and TRBJ1-4; TRBD1 is a possible D gene (6 bases). V gave up 5 bases and J gave up 5 bases, with 15 bases separating them. The CDR3 extends over 15 amino acids. From germline, CDR1 is MNHNY and CDR2 SVGAGI (reference sequence).

The chain combines TRBV7-9 with TRBJ1-1; D call uncertain. The V end lost 2 bases, the J end lost 1 base, and 8 bases lay between the germline ends. The CDR3 is 14 amino acids. Germline CDR1 reads SEHNR; CDR2 reads FQNEAQ (reference sequence). CDR3 nucleotide sequence: TGTGCCAGCAGCTTAAATGTCCAGAACACTGAAGCTTTCTTT. Its translation is CASSLNVQNTEAFF.

V and J are TRBV5-1 and TRBJ2-5, with TRBD1 matching 9 bases. Germline CDR1 and CDR2: SGHRS and YFSETQ. The CDR3 has 14 amino acids. The V segment lost 4 bases and the J segment 7 bases; nucleotides outside the gene matches: 8. In DNA form, the CDR3 reads TGCGCCAGCAGCCCCGGACAGGGGCAGGGGACCCAGTACTTC. It encodes CASSPGQGQGTQYF.

The rearrangement joins TRBV10-3 to TRBJ2-2, with TRBD2 matching over 11 bases. CDR3 size: 15 residues. Germline V CDR1 and CDR2: ENHRY, SYGVKD. V shed 11 bases, J shed 5 bases, and the junction held 10 bases outside the gene matches. CDR3 sequence (DNA): TGTGCCGCCAAGCCTAGCGGGGGGATGACCGGGGAGCTGTTTTTT. This sequence encodes CAAKPSGGMTGELFF.

The chain carries TRBV27 and TRBJ2-1, with 8 bases fitting TRBD1. The CDR3 sequence is 14 residues long. V gave up 5 bases and J gave up 8 bases; unmatched junction bases: 8. Looked up from germline, CDR1 is MNHEY and CDR2 is SMNVEV (reference sequence). The CDR3 is CASSPRTGWDEQFF. CDR3 in DNA: TGTGCCAGCAGTCCCCGGACAGGGTGGGATGAGCAGTTCTTC.

The rearrangement links TRBV2 to TRBJ1-2; D is perhaps TRBD1 (5 bases). The CDR3 loop spans 13 amino acids. Germline assignment: CDR1 SNHLY and CDR2 FYNNEI. V was trimmed by 2 bases and J by 6 bases, leaving 10 bases between them. The CDR3 DNA reads TGTGCCAGCAGTGAACAAGGGGCGGATGGCTACACCTTC. It encodes CASSEQGADGYTF.

This chain connects TRBV7-9 to TRBJ1-1; D gene unclear. Trimming removed 1 base from V and 7 bases from J, with 19 bases in between. CDR1 SEHNR and CDR2 FQNEAQ come from the germline V gene (reference sequence). The CDR3 runs to 16 residues. The CDR3: CASSLEGRTPLVEAFF. The CDR3 DNA reads TGTGCCAGCAGCTTAGAGGGCAGGACTCCATTGGTTGAAGCTTTCTTT.